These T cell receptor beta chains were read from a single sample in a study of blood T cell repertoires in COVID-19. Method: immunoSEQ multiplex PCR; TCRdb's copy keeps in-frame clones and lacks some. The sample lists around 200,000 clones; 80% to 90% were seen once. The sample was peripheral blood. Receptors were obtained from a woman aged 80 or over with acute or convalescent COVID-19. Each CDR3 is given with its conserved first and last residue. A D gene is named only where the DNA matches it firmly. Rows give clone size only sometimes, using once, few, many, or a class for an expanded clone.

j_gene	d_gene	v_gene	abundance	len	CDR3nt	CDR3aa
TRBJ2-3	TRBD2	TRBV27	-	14	TGTGCCAGCGTAAGGCTAGCGGGGTCAGATACGCAGTATTTT	CASVRLAGSDTQYF
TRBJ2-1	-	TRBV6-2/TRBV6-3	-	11	TGTGCCAGCAGTTCACAGAATGAGCAGTTCTTC	CASSSQNEQFF
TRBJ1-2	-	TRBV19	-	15	TGTGCCAGTAGTATAGACAGGGTTTCATATAATGGCTACACCTTC	CASSIDRVSYNGYTF
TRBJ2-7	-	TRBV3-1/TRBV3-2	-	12	TGTGCCAGCAGCCAAGAGTGGCACGAGCAGTACTTC	CASSQEWHEQYF
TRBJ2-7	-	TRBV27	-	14	TGTGCCAGCAGTTTCAGCACAGGGCCCTACGAGCAGTACTTC	CASSFSTGPYEQYF
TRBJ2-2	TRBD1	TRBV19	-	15	TGTGCCAGTAGTCTAGGACAGGGGCGATACGGGGAGCTGTTTTTT	CASSLGQGRYGELFF
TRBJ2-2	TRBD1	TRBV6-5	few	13	TGTGCCAGCGTTACAGGGGCTGACGGGGAGCTGTTTTTT	CASVTGADGELFF
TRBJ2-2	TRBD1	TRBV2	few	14	TGTGCCAGCATGGGACAGGGTAGGACCGGGGAGCTGTTTTTT	CASMGQGRTGELFF
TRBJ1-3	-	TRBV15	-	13	TGTGCCACCAGCAGAGGATTGGGGGACTTAGGCGATTTT	CATSRGLGDLGDF
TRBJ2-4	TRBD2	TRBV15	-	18	TGTGCCACCAGCAGAGATGCGGGGGGGCGCGGGGAGGGGAACATTCAGTACTTC	CATSRDAGGRGEGNIQYF
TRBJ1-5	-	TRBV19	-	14	TGTGCCACCCAACCAACAGATAGCAATCAGCCCCAGCATTTT	CATQPTDSNQPQHF
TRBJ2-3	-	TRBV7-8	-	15	TGTGCCAGCAGCTTAGGGACAAGGGCAGGGGATACGCAGTATTTT	CASSLGTRAGDTQYF
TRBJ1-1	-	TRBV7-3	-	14	TGTGCCAGCAGCTTCACAGGCTCGGTCACTGAAGCTTTCTTT	CASSFTGSVTEAFF
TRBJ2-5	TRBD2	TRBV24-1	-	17	TGTGCCACCAGTGACACAACCGGGACTAGCGGGAGAGAGACCCAGTACTTC	CATSDTTGTSGRETQYF
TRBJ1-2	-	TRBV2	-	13	TGTGCCAGCAGGAAGGAGCCCAACTATGGCTACACCTTC	CASRKEPNYGYTF
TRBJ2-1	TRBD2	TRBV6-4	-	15	TGTGCCAGCAGTGACAAACTAGCGCCCTACAATGAGCAGTTCTTC	CASSDKLAPYNEQFF
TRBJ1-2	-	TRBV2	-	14	TGTGCCAGCAGTGAACGCCCAGGGAACTATGGCTACACCTTC	CASSERPGNYGYTF
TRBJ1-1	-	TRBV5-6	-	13	TGTGCCCTTTGGGAGACCCTCAGGACTGAAGCTTTCTTT	CALWETLRTEAFF
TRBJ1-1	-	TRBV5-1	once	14	TGCGCCAGCAGCTTGGGAGGCATGAACACTGAAGCTTTCTTT	CASSLGGMNTEAFF
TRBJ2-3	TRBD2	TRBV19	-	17	TGTGCCAGTAGTATCCTGACTAGCGGGGGACAGGCAGATACGCAGTATTTT	CASSILTSGGQADTQYF
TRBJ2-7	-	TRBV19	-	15	TGTGCCAGTAGTATCGCCGGGACTTACAACTACGAGCAGTACTTC	CASSIAGTYNYEQYF
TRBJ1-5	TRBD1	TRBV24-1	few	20	TGTGCCACCAGTGATTTAAGGGACAGGCCCCTCGGTTGTGGCAATCAGCCCCAGCATTTT	CATSDLRDRPLGCGNQPQHF
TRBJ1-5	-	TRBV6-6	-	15	TGTGCCAGCAGTCCAACACAGGCGCCCAATCAGCCCCAGCATTTT	CASSPTQAPNQPQHF
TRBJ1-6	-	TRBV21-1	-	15	TGTGCCAGCAGCAAATTGGGGACAGATAATTCACCCCTCCACTTT	CASSKLGTDNSPLHF
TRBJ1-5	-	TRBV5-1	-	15	TGCGCCAGCAGCTTGGGGCCGGTGCCGGGTCAGCCCCAGCATTTT	CASSLGPVPGQPQHF
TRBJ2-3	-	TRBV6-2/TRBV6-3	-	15	TGTGCCAGCAGCGTGGGGCCAGTCGTGCGTGATACGCAGTATTTT	CASSVGPVVRDTQYF
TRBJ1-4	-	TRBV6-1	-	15	TGTGCCAGCAGTGAAGCGGTGTCAGGGATTGGTAAACTGTTTTTT	CASSEAVSGIGKLFF
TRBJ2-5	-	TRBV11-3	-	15	TGTGCCAGCAGCTTAAACGGGGAGAGGGCAGAGACCCAGTACTTC	CASSLNGERAETQYF
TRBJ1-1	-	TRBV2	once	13	TGTGCCAGCAGAGGGACACTGAACACTGAAGCTTTCTTT	CASRGTLNTEAFF
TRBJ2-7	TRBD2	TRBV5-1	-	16	TGCGCCAGCAGCCGGCGACTAGCGGGGGAATCCTACGAGCAGTACTTC	CASSRRLAGESYEQYF